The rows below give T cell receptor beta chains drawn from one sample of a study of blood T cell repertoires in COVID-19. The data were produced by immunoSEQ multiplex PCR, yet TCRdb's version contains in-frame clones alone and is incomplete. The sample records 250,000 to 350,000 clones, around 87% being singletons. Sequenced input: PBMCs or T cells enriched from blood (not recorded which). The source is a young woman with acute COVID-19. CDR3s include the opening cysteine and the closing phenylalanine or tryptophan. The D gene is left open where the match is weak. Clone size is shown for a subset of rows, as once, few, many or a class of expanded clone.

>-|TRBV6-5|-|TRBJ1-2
CASAVRTSLGYTF
TGTGCCAGCGCCGTCAGGACAAGCCTGGGCTACACCTTC
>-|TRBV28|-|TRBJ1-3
CASGRGSGNTIYF
TGTGCCAGCGGACGGGGCTCTGGAAACACCATATATTTT
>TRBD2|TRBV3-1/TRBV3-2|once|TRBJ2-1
CASSQDRPGLTYNEQFF
TGTGCCAGCAGCCAAGATCGGCCGGGACTAACCTACAATGAGCAGTTCTTC
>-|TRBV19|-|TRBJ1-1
CASRRANTEAFF
TGTGCCAGTCGGAGGGCCAACACTGAAGCTTTCTTT
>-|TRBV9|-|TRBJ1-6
CASSPSSTDNNSPLHF
TGTGCCAGCAGCCCGAGCTCGACGGACAACAATTCACCCCTCCACTTT
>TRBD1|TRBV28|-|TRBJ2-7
CASSSRGQGLSYEQYF
TGTGCCAGCAGTTCCAGGGGACAGGGACTCTCCTACGAGCAGTACTTC
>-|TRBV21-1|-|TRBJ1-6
CASSSRDSGSSYNSPLHF
TGTGCCAGCAGCAGTCGGGACAGTGGGAGCTCCTATAATTCACCCCTCCACTTT
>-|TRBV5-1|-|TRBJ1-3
CASSSTYGNTIYF
TGCGCCAGCAGCTCCACTTATGGAAACACCATATATTTT
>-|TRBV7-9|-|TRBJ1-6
CASSRTRGNSPLHF
TGTGCCAGCAGCCGAACCCGGGGAAATTCACCCCTCCACTTT
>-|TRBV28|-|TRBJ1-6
CASNNGGAGSPLHF
TGTGCCAGCAATAATGGGGGCGCCGGATCACCCCTCCACTTT
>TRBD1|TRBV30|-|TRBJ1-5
CAWSFTGGNQPQHF
TGTGCCTGGAGCTTTACAGGGGGCAATCAGCCCCAGCATTTT
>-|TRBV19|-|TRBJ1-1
CASSSRGGMNTEAFF
TGTGCCAGTAGTTCCCGGGGGGGGATGAACACTGAAGCTTTCTTT
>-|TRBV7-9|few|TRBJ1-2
CASSPRATGANYGYTF
TGTGCCAGCAGCCCTAGGGCGACAGGAGCTAACTATGGCTACACCTTC
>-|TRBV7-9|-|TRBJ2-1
CASSSQRYEQFF
TGTGCCAGCAGCTCCCAACGGTATGAGCAGTTCTTC